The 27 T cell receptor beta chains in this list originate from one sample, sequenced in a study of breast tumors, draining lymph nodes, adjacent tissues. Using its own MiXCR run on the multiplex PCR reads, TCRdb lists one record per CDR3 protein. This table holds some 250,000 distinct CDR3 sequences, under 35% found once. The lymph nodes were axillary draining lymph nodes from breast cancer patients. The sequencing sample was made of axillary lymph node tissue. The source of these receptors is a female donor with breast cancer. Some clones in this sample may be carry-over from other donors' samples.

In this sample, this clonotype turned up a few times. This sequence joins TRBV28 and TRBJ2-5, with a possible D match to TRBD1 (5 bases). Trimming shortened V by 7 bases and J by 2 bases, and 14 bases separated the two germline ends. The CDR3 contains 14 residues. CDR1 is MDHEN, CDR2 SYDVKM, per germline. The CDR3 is CASTLSWTQETQYF. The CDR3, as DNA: TGTGCCAGCACCCTCTCATGGACACAAGAGACCCAGTACTTC.

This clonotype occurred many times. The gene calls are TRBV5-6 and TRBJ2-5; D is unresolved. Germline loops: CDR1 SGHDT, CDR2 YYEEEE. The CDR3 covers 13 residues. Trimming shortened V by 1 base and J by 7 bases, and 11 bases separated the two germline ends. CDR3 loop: CASSLLPPGTQYF. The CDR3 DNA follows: TGTGCCAGCAGCTTGTTGCCCCCCGGGACCCAGTACTTC. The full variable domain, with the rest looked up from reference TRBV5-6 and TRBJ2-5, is DAGVTQSPTHLIKTRGQQVTLRCSPKSGHDTVSWYQQALGQGPQFIFQYYEEEERQRGNFPDRFSGHQFPNYSSELNVNALLLGDSALYLCASSLLPPGTQYFGPGTRLLVL.

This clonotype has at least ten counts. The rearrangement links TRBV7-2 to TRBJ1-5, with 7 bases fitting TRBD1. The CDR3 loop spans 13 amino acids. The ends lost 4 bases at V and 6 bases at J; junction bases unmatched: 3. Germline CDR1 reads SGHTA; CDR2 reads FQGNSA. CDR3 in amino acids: CASSSDRVQPQHF. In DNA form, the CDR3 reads TGTGCCAGCAGCTCAGACAGGGTTCAGCCCCAGCATTTT. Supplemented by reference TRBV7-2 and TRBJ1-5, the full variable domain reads GAGVSQSPSNKVTEKGKDVELRCDPISGHTALYWYRQSLGQGLEFLIYFQGNSAPDKSGLPSDRFSAERTGGSVSTLTIQRTQQEDSAVYLCASSSDRVQPQHFGDGTRLSIL.

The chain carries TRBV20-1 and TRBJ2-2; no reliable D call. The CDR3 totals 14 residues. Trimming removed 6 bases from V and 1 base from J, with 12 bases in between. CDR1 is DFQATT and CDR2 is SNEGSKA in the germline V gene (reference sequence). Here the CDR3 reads CSASLKRNTGELFF. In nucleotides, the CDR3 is TGCAGTGCCAGCCTTAAGCGGAACACCGGGGAGCTGTTTTTT.

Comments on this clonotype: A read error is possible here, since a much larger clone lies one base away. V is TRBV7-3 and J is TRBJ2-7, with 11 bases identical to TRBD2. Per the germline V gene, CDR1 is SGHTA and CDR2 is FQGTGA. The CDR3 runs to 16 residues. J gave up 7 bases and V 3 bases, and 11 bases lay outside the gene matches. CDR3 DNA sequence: TGTGCCAGCAGCTTCGGATTAGCGGGAGGGGGCAATGAGCAGTACTTC. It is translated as CASSFGLAGGGNEQYF.

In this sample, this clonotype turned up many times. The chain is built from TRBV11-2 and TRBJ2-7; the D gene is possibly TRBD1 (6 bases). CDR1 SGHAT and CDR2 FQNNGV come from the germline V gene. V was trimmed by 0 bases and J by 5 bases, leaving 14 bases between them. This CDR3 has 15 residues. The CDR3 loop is CASSLDPGTIDEQYF. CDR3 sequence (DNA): TGTGCCAGCAGCTTAGATCCCGGGACAATCGACGAGCAGTACTTC.

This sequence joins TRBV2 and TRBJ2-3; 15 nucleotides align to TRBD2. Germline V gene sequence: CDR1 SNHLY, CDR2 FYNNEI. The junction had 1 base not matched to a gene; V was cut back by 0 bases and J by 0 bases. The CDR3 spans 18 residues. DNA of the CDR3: TGTGCCAGCAGTGAAGCGGGACTAGCGGGAGGTAGCACAGATACGCAGTATTTT. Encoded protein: CASSEAGLAGGSTDTQYF.

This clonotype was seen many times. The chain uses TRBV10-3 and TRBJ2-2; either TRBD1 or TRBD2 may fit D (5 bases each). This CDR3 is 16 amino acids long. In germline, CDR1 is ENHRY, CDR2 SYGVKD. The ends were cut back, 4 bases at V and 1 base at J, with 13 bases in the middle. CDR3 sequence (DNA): TGTGCCATCAGTGCTATGGGGACCATGAACACCGGGGAGCTGTTTTTT. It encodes CAISAMGTMNTGELFF.

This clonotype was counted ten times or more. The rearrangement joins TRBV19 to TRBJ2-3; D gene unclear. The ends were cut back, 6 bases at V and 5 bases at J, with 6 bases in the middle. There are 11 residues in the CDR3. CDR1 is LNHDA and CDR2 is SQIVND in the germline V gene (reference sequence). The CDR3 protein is CASRYGDTQYF. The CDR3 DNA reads TGTGCCAGTAGGTATGGAGATACGCAGTATTTT.

The CDR3 bases are TGCAGCGTTGTGACAGGGTGGACCGGGGAGCTGTTTTTT. It translates to CSVVTGWTGELFF. This chain connects TRBV29-1 to TRBJ2-2; 7 bases are a match to TRBD1. Looked up from germline, CDR1 is SQVTM and CDR2 is ANQGSEA. The V segment lost 4 bases and the J segment 5 bases; nucleotides outside the gene matches: 4. The CDR3 contains 13 residues.

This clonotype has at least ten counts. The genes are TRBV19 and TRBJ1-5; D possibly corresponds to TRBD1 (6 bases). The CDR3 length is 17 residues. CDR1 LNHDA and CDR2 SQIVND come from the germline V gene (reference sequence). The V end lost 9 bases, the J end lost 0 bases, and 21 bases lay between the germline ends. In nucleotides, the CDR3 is TGTGCCAGCCAAGAACCTCCCAGGGGAGTTAGCAATCAGCCCCAGCATTTT. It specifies CASQEPPRGVSNQPQHF.

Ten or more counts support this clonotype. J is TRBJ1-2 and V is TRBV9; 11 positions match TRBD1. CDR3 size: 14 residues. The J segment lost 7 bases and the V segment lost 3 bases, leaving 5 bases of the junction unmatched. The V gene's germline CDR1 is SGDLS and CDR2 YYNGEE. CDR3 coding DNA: TGTGCCAGCAGCGACGGGACAGGGGGTTTTGGCTACACCTTC. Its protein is CASSDGTGGFGYTF.

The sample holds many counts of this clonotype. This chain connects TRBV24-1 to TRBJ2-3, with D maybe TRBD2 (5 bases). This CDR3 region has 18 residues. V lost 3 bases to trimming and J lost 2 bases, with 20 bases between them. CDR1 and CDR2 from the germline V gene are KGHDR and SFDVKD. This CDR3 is CATSDPLEVGEVTDTQYF. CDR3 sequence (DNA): TGTGCCACCAGTGATCCCCTCGAAGTGGGAGAAGTCACAGATACGCAGTATTTT.

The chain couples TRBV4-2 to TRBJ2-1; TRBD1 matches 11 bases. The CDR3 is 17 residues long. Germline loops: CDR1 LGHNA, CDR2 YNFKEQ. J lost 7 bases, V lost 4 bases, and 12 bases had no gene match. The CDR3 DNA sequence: TGTGCCAGCAGCCCAGAGTTGGGACAGGGGGATCGGAATGAGCAGTTCTTC. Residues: CASSPELGQGDRNEQFF.

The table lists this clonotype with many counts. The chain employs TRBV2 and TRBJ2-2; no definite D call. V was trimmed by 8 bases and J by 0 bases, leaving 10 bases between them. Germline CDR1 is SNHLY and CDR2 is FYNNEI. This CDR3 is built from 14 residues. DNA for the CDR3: TGTGCCAGCCTATTCACTTCGAACACCGGGGAGCTGTTTTTT. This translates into CASLFTSNTGELFF.

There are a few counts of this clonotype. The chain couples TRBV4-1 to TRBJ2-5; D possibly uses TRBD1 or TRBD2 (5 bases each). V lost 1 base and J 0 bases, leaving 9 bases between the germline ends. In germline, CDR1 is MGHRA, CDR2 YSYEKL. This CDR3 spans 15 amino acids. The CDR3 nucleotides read TGCGCCAGCAGCCAAGGGACGGGGCACCAAGAGACCCAGTACTTC. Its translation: CASSQGTGHQETQYF.

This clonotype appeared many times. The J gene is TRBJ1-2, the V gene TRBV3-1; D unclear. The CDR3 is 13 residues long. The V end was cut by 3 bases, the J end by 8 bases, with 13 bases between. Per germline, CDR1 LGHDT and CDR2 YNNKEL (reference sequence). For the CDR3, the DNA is TGTGCCAGCAGCCAGGTCTGGGAGGAGGGCTACACCTTC. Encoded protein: CASSQVWEEGYTF.

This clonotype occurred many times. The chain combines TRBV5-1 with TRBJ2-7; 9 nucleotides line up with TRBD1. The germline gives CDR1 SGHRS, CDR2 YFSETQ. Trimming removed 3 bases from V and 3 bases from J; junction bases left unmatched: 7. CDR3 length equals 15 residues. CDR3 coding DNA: TGCGCCAGCAGCTACAATACAGGGGGCATCTACGAGCAGTACTTC. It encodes CASSYNTGGIYEQYF.

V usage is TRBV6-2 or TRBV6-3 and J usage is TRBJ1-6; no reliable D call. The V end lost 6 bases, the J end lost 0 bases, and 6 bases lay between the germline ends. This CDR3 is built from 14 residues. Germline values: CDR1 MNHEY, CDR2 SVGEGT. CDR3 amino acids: CASRIISYNSPLHF. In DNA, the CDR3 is TGTGCCAGCAGGATAATCTCCTATAATTCACCCCTCCACTTT.

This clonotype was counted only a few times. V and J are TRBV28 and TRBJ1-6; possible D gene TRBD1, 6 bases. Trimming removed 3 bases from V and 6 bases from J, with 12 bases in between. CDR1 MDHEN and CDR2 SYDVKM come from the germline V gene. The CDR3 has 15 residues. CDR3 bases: TGTGCCAGCAGTTTGAGGGGGGCGTTTAATTCACCCCTCCACTTT. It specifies CASSLRGAFNSPLHF. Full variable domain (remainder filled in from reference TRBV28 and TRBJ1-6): DVKVTQSSRYLVKRTGEKVFLECVQDMDHENMFWYRQDPGLGLRLIYFSYDVKMKEKGDIPEGYSVSREKKERFSLILESASTNQTSMYLCASSLRGAFNSPLHFGNGTRLTVT.

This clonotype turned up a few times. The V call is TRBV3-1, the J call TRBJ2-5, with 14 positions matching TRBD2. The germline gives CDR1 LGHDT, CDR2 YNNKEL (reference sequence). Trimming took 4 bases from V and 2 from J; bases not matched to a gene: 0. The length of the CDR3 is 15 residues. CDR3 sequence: CASSRTSGRQETQYF. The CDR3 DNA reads TGTGCCAGCAGCCGGACTAGCGGGAGGCAAGAGACCCAGTACTTC.

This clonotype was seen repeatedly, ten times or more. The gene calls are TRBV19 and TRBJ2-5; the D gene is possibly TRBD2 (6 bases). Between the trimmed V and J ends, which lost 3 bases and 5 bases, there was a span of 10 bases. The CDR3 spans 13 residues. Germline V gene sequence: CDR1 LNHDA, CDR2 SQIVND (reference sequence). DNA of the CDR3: TGTGCCAGTAGTATGGAGGGGCTCGAGACCCAGTACTTC. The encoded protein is CASSMEGLETQYF.

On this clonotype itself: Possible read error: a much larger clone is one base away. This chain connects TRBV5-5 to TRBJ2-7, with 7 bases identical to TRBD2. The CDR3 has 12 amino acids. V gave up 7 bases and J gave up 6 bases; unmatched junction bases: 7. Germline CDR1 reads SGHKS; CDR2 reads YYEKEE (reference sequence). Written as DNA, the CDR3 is TGTGCCAGCGGGCTAGCGGTAACCGAGCAGTACTTC. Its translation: CASGLAVTEQYF.

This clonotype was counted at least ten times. CDR3 residues: CASSVGPNQPQHF. In DNA form, the CDR3 reads TGTGCCAGCAGTGTCGGCCCCAATCAGCCCCAGCATTTT. The chain carries TRBV2 and TRBJ1-5; D unclear. Germline CDR1 SNHLY, CDR2 FYNNEI. Trimming removed 4 bases at V and 3 bases at J, with 7 bases between. CDR3 length: 13 amino acids. The whole variable domain, filled in from reference TRBV2 and TRBJ1-5, reads EPEVTQTPSHQVTQMGQEVILRCVPISNHLYFYWYRQILGQKVEFLVSFYNNEISEKSEIFDDQFSVERPDGSNFTLKIRSTKLEDSAMYFCASSVGPNQPQHFGDGTRLSIL.

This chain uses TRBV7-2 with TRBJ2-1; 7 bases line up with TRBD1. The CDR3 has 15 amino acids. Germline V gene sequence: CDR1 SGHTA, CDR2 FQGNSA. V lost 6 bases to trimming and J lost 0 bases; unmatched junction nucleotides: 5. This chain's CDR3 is CASRRQGNSYNEQFF. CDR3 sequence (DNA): TGTGCCAGCAGACGACAGGGTAACTCCTACAATGAGCAGTTCTTC. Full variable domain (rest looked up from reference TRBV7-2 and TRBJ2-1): GAGVSQSPSNKVTEKGKDVELRCDPISGHTALYWYRQSLGQGLEFLIYFQGNSAPDKSGLPSDRFSAERTGGSVSTLTIQRTQQEDSAVYLCASRRQGNSYNEQFFGPGTRLTVL.

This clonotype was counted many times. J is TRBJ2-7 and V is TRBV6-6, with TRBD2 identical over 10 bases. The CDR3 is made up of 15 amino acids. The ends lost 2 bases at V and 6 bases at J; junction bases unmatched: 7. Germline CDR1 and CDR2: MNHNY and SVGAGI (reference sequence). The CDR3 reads CASSYILAGDLEQYF. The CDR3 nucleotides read TGTGCCAGCAGTTACATCCTAGCGGGAGACCTCGAGCAGTACTTC.

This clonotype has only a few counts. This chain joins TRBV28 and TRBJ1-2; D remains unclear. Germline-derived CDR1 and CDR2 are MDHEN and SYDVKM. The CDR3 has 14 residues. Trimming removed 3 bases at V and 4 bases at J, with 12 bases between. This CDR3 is CASSFRLSSYGYTF. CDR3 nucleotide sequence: TGTGCCAGCAGTTTTCGGCTGTCATCCTATGGCTACACCTTC.